These 31 T cell receptor beta chains originate from one sample sequenced in a study of blood T cell repertoires in COVID-19. The assay was immunoSEQ multiplex PCR, and TCRdb's table has in-frame clones only and misses some. The sample holds some 30,000 clones; 87% are singletons and the top ten take around 40%. Sequenced input: peripheral blood. All receptors come from a human donor in a cohort sampled during active COVID-19.

This rearrangement joins TRBV7-6 to TRBJ2-5; D call uncertain. Looked up from germline, CDR1 is SGHVS and CDR2 is FNYEAQ. V gave up 5 bases and J gave up 1 base, with 2 bases separating them. The CDR3 loop spans 11 amino acids. CDR3 sequence (DNA): TGTGCCAGCAGCCGCCAAGAGACCCAGTACTTC. Amino acid sequence: CASSRQETQYF.

The rearrangement links TRBV6-5 to TRBJ1-2, with D perhaps matching TRBD1 (5 bases). Trimming removed 6 bases from V and 6 bases from J, with 14 bases in between. CDR1 and CDR2 from the germline V gene are MNHEY and SVGAGI. The CDR3 spans 13 residues. CDR3 DNA sequence: TGTGCCAGCAGCCGCGGACATTCTGATGGCTACACCTTC. This codes for CASSRGHSDGYTF.

The chain employs TRBV19 and TRBJ1-2; 8 nucleotides line up with TRBD1. The CDR3 length is 14 residues. The V and J ends lost 4 bases and 3 bases, in that order; junction bases with no gene match: 4. Germline-derived CDR1 and CDR2 are LNHDA and SQIVND (reference sequence). CDR3 loop: CASSRTGGDYGYTF. The CDR3 bases are TGTGCCAGTAGTAGAACAGGGGGTGACTATGGCTACACCTTC.

The chain employs TRBV12-5 and TRBJ2-7, with D possibly TRBD1 on 6 matching bases. Germline V lookup: CDR1 LGHNT, CDR2 FRNRAP. The CDR3 runs 15 residues. Trimming stripped 0 bases from V and 5 bases from J, with 14 bases between. DNA of the CDR3: TGTGCTAGTGGTTTGGTACTGGGGGCGAGGAACGAGCAGTACTTC. This encodes CASGLVLGARNEQYF.

This clone was detected only a few times. V gene TRBV5-1 combines with J gene TRBJ2-3; TRBD1 matches at 7 bases. With 4 bases clipped from V and 4 bases from J, the junction kept 3 bases outside the gene matches. Per the germline V gene, CDR1 is SGHRS and CDR2 is YFSETQ. This CDR3 is built from 13 residues. This chain's CDR3 is CASSLQGPDTQYF. CDR3 coding DNA: TGCGCCAGCAGCCTACAGGGGCCAGATACGCAGTATTTT.

This chain joins TRBV27 and TRBJ1-2, with D tentatively TRBD1 (6 bases). In germline, CDR1 is MNHEY, CDR2 SMNVEV (reference sequence). Deletions cut 6 bases from V and 4 bases from J, with 15 bases between. The CDR3 is 14 residues long. The CDR3 nucleotides read TGTGCCAGCAGCCGCATGGGAGGGGGCTATGGCTACACCTTC. Translated: CASSRMGGGYGYTF.

This chain connects TRBV9 to TRBJ2-5; TRBD2 aligns across 8 bases. Losses at the gene ends were 0 bases for V and 2 bases for J; bases not matched to a gene: 3. The CDR3 covers 15 residues. CDR1 is SGDLS and CDR2 is YYNGEE in the germline V gene. The CDR3 spells CASSVVSGEQETQYF. The CDR3 DNA reads TGTGCCAGCAGCGTAGTTAGCGGGGAGCAAGAGACCCAGTACTTC.

This clone was picked up one time. V usage is TRBV18 and J usage is TRBJ2-1, with 8 positions matching TRBD2. Germline V CDR1 and CDR2: KGHSH, LQKENI. The V segment lost 1 base and the J segment 5 bases; nucleotides outside the gene matches: 4. The CDR3 spans 15 residues. CDR3 loop: CASSPRDGGDNEQFF. DNA of the CDR3: TGTGCCAGCTCACCACGGGACGGGGGGGACAATGAGCAGTTCTTC.

The V and J genes are TRBV6-2 or TRBV6-3 and TRBJ2-2, with 10 bases that match TRBD2. After removal of 4 bases from V and 7 bases from J, the junction contained 6 bases not matched to a gene. The CDR3 spans 15 residues. The V gene's germline CDR1 is MNHEY and CDR2 SVGEGT. For the CDR3, the DNA is TGTGCCAGCAGTTCCAGCGGGGGGGCCGGCGGGGAGCTGTTTTTT. It encodes CASSSSGGAGGELFF.

The chain combines TRBV15 with TRBJ2-7, with TRBD1 identical over 7 bases. Trimming at V came to 0 bases and at J to 1 base, leaving 6 bases not matched to a gene. The germline gives CDR1 LNHNV, CDR2 YYDKDF (reference sequence). The CDR3 extends over 16 amino acids. CDR3 region: CATSREGAGGSYEQYF. DNA for the CDR3: TGTGCCACCAGCAGAGAAGGTGCAGGGGGATCCTACGAGCAGTACTTC.

V is TRBV2 and J is TRBJ1-4, with a weak D call TRBD1 (5 bases). CDR3 length: 14 amino acids. The germline gives CDR1 SNHLY, CDR2 FYNNEI. Trimming left V 6 bases short and J 10 bases short, with 18 bases between. The CDR3 is CASRSLGPQGKLFF. The CDR3 DNA follows: TGTGCCAGCAGGTCTTTAGGGCCCCAGGGAAAACTGTTTTTT.

This chain connects TRBV28 to TRBJ1-1; D not certain. V lost 1 base and J 11 bases, leaving 11 bases between the germline ends. Germline V gene sequence: CDR1 MDHEN, CDR2 SYDVKM. This CDR3 is built from 12 residues. The CDR3 nucleotides are TGTGCCAGCAGTTTATTGTCCGAGATGGCTTTCTTT. Translation gives CASSLLSEMAFF.

The chain recombines TRBV7-2 with TRBJ2-1, with D maybe TRBD2 (7 bases). V gave up 1 base and J gave up 16 bases, with 14 bases separating them. This CDR3 region has 12 residues. The germline CDR1 and CDR2 sequences are SGHTA and FQGNSA. The CDR3 sequence is CASSLGGGALFF. CDR3 DNA: TGTGCCAGCAGCTTAGGGGGGGGCGCTTTATTCTTC.

The chain employs TRBV7-9 and TRBJ2-3; D uncertain. CDR1 is SEHNR, CDR2 FQNEAQ, per germline (reference sequence). CDR3 length: 15 residues. Trimming stripped 2 bases from V and 0 bases from J, with 9 bases between. For the CDR3, the DNA is TGTGCCAGCAGCTTATATCAGGCTAGCACAGATACGCAGTATTTT. Residues: CASSLYQASTDTQYF.

The chain recombines TRBV28 with TRBJ2-1; D not certain. Germline V gene data show CDR1 as MDHEN and CDR2 as SYDVKM. This CDR3 is built from 13 residues. Between the trimmed V and J ends, which lost 5 bases and 7 bases, there was a span of 12 bases. The CDR3 DNA is TGTGCCAGCAGTGTCCCGGTGCCGAATGAGCAGTTCTTC. Protein: CASSVPVPNEQFF.

The CDR3 loop is CASTRGGVPYGYTF. The CDR3 bases are TGTGCCAGTACCCGCGGGGGCGTACCTTATGGCTACACCTTC. The V call is TRBV19, the J call TRBJ1-2, with D maybe TRBD1 (6 bases). V was shortened by 7 bases and J by 5 bases, with 17 bases between the two germline ends. Germline V gene sequence: CDR1 LNHDA, CDR2 SQIVND (reference sequence). The CDR3 is made up of 14 amino acids.

The V gene is TRBV18, the J gene TRBJ1-6, with 9 bases lining up with TRBD1. The V segment lost 6 bases and the J segment 10 bases; nucleotides outside the gene matches: 16. There are 17 residues in the CDR3. CDR1 KGHSH and CDR2 LQKENI come from the germline V gene. In nucleotides, the CDR3 is TGTGCCAGCTCGCCAAGCTCCGGGACAGGGCCTGGGTCACCCCTCCACTTT. The encoded protein is CASSPSSGTGPGSPLHF.

The J gene is TRBJ2-3, the V gene TRBV18, with 8 bases that match TRBD1. The germline V gene encodes CDR1 KGHSH and CDR2 LQKENI. V was clipped by 1 base and J by 3 bases; unmatched bases: 3. The CDR3 covers 15 residues. This chain's CDR3 is CASSPRTGTTDTQYF. In DNA form, the CDR3 reads TGTGCCAGCTCACCACGGACAGGGACAACAGATACGCAGTATTTT. The variable domain in full, completed from reference TRBV18 and TRBJ2-3, reads NAGVMQNPRHLVRRRGQEARLRCSPMKGHSHVYWYRQLPEEGLKFMVYLQKENIIDESGMPKERFSAEFPKEGPSILRIQQVVRGDSAAYFCASSPRTGTTDTQYFGPGTRLTVL.

This clone came up a few times. This chain uses TRBV4-1 with TRBJ2-4; D is possibly TRBD2 (5 bases). Germline CDR1 reads MGHRA; CDR2 reads YSYEKL. The CDR3 spans 16 residues. V lost 4 bases and J 0 bases, leaving 13 bases between the germline ends. CDR3 amino acids: CASSPLEVIAKNIQYF. CDR3 DNA: TGCGCCAGCAGCCCATTGGAGGTGATAGCCAAAAACATTCAGTACTTC.

The rearrangement links TRBV5-6 to TRBJ2-1; D is perhaps TRBD1 (6 bases). Germline V lookup: CDR1 SGHDT, CDR2 YYEEEE. The CDR3 extends over 15 amino acids. V lost 4 bases to trimming and J lost 9 bases, with 20 bases between them. This CDR3 reads CASSVVGGQMAEQFF. DNA for the CDR3: TGTGCCAGCAGCGTCGTGGGCGGACAGATGGCTGAGCAGTTCTTC.

The V call is TRBV2, the J call TRBJ1-5, with TRBD1 as a possible D gene (5 bases). The CDR3 runs 17 residues. Germline V gene data show CDR1 as SNHLY and CDR2 as FYNNEI. Trimming cost V 4 bases and J 9 bases, with 25 bases left between them. Here the CDR3 DNA reads TGTGCCAGCAGTGTTCCGGGTAGGGGTACTCGAAAGGGGCCCCAGCATTTT. Encoded protein: CASSVPGRGTRKGPQHF.

The chain carries TRBV29-1 and TRBJ1-1; TRBD1 might be the D (6 bases). Between the trimmed V and J ends, which lost 5 bases and 2 bases, there was a span of 12 bases. Looked up from germline, CDR1 is SQVTM and CDR2 is ANQGSEA. This CDR3 contains 13 residues. The CDR3 sequence: CSVTRTVNTEAFF. The CDR3 DNA follows: TGCAGCGTTACTCGGACAGTTAACACTGAAGCTTTCTTT.

The genes are TRBV4-1 and TRBJ1-5; weak D call: TRBD1 (5 bases). Germline assignment: CDR1 MGHRA and CDR2 YSYEKL. The V end was cut by 1 base, the J end by 7 bases, with 14 bases between. CDR3 length equals 15 residues. The CDR3 region is CASSQGWTGVQPQHF. DNA for the CDR3: TGCGCCAGCAGCCAAGGATGGACGGGGGTCCAGCCCCAGCATTTT.

This sequence joins TRBV28 and TRBJ2-6; 7 bases agree with TRBD1. The CDR3 loop spans 18 amino acids. The germline CDR1 and CDR2 sequences are MDHEN and SYDVKM. Germline trimming cut 3 bases from V and 4 bases from J; bases unmatched to any gene: 12. CDR3 residues: CASSFVGRGISGANVLTF. The CDR3 DNA reads TGTGCCAGCAGTTTCGTGGGCAGGGGGATATCAGGGGCCAACGTCCTGACTTTC.

The chain recombines TRBV10-1 with TRBJ2-4, with D tentatively TRBD1 (6 bases). The germline CDR1 and CDR2 sequences are WNHNN and SYGVQD (reference sequence). The ends were cut back, 3 bases at V and 0 bases at J, with 15 bases in the middle. The CDR3 is 17 residues long. The CDR3 nucleotides are TGCGCCAGCAGTGAATCAGGGGACCCCCTAGCCAAAAACATTCAGTACTTC. It is translated as CASSESGDPLAKNIQYF.

The chain employs TRBV4-1 and TRBJ1-1; 8 nucleotides line up with TRBD1. The germline V gene encodes CDR1 MGHRA and CDR2 YSYEKL. The CDR3 spans 16 residues. The V segment lost 3 bases and the J segment 2 bases; nucleotides outside the gene matches: 8. The DNA for the CDR3 is TGCGCCAGCAGCCAGGGACAGGCATTTGGTAACACTGAAGCTTTCTTT. Its translation: CASSQGQAFGNTEAFF.

The chain combines TRBV7-9 with TRBJ2-7; TRBD1 matches 7 bases. The germline V gene encodes CDR1 SEHNR and CDR2 FQNEAQ (reference sequence). V was pared by 3 bases and J by 3 bases, with 5 bases of the junction left unmatched. The CDR3 totals 14 residues. The CDR3 DNA sequence: TGTGCCAGCAGCTTGCCTACAGGGGTCTACGAGCAGTACTTC. It translates to CASSLPTGVYEQYF.

V and J are TRBV19 and TRBJ1-5, with TRBD1 matching over 8 bases. The CDR3 runs 14 residues. Per the germline V gene, CDR1 is LNHDA and CDR2 is SQIVND (reference sequence). V was clipped by 5 bases and J by 2 bases; unmatched bases: 2. This CDR3 reads CASSADRGNQPQHF. The CDR3 region has the DNA TGTGCCAGTAGTGCGGACAGGGGCAATCAGCCCCAGCATTTT.

The J gene is TRBJ1-4, the V gene TRBV7-9; no definite D call. Germline V lookup: CDR1 SEHNR, CDR2 FQNEAQ (reference sequence). This CDR3 comprises 15 residues. The V gene lost 5 bases and the J gene lost 8 bases, with 18 bases spanning the gap. CDR3 bases: TGTGCCAGCAGCCCCCTCCCTCTAGGCGGGGAAAAACTGTTTTTT. Translation gives CASSPLPLGGEKLFF.

The gene calls are TRBV2 and TRBJ1-2, with 7 positions matching TRBD1. The V and J ends lost 4 bases and 5 bases, in that order; junction bases with no gene match: 4. CDR3 length: 13 residues. CDR1 and CDR2 (germline): SNHLY, FYNNEI. CDR3 bases: TGTGCCAGCAGTGTCGACAGGGAGTATGGCTACACCTTC. Its translation: CASSVDREYGYTF.

This rearrangement joins TRBV7-2 to TRBJ2-1; TRBD2 is a possible D gene (6 bases). This CDR3 spans 12 amino acids. Deletions cut 5 bases from V and 6 bases from J, with 8 bases between. Germline V gives CDR1 SGHTA, CDR2 FQGNSA. CDR3 sequence reads: CASSEAGNEQFF. The CDR3 nucleotides read TGTGCCAGCAGCGAAGCGGGCAATGAGCAGTTCTTC.